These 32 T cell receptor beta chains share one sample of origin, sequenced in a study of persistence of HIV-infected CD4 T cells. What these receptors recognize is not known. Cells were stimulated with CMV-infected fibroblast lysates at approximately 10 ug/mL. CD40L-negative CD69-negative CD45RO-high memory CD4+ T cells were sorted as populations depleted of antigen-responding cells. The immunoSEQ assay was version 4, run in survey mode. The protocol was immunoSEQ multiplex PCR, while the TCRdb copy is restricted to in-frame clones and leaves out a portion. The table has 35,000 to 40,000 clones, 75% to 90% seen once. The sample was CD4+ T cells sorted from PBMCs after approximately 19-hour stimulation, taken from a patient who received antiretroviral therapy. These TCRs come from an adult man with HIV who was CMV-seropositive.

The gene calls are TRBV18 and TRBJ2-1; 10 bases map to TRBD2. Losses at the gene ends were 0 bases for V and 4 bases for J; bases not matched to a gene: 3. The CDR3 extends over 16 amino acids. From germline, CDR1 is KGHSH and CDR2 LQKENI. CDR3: CASSPPSSGGYNEQFF. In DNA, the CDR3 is TGTGCCAGCTCACCACCCAGTAGCGGGGGGTACAATGAGCAGTTCTTC.

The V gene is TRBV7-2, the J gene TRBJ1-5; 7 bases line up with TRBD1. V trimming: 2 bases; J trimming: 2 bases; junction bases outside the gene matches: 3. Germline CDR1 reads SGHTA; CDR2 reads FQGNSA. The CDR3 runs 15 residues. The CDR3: CASSLRQGGNQPQHF. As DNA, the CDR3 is TGTGCCAGCAGCTTAAGACAGGGAGGCAATCAGCCCCAGCATTTT.

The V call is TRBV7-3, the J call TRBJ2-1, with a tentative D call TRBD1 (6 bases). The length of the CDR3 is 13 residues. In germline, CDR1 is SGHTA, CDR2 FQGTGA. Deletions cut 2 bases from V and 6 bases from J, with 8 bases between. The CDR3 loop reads CASSLDRRNEQFF. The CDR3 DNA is TGTGCCAGCAGCTTAGACAGGCGCAATGAGCAGTTCTTC. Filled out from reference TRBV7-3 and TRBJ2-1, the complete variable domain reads GAGVSQTPSNKVTEKGKYVELRCDPISGHTALYWYRQSLGQGPEFLIYFQGTGAADDSGLPNDRFFAVRPEGSVSTLKIQRTERGDSAVYLCASSLDRRNEQFFGPGTRLTVL.

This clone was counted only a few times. The CDR3 protein is CASSPTTGGREQYF. Written as DNA, the CDR3 is TGTGCCAGCTCACCAACGACAGGAGGTAGGGAGCAGTACTTC. The rearrangement links TRBV18 to TRBJ2-7; weak D call: TRBD1 (6 bases). Trimming removed 2 bases from V and 7 bases from J, with 15 bases in between. CDR3 length: 14 residues. Germline CDR1 is KGHSH and CDR2 is LQKENI.

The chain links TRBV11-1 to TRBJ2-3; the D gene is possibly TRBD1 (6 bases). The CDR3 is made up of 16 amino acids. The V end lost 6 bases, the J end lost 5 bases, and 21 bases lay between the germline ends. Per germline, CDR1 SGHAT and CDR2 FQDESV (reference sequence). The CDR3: CASSPSPGAHQDTQYF. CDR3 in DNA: TGTGCCAGCAGTCCCTCCCCAGGGGCTCACCAAGATACGCAGTATTTT. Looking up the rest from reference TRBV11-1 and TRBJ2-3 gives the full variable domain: EAEVAQSPRYKITEKSQAVAFWCDPISGHATLYWYRQILGQGPELLVQFQDESVVDDSQLPKDRFSAERLKGVDSTLKIQPAELGDSAMYLCASSPSPGAHQDTQYFGPGTRLTVL.

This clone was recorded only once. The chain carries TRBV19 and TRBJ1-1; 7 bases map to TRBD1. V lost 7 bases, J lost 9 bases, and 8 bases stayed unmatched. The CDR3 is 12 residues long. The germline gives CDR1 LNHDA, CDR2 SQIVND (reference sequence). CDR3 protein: CASTPTGAKAFF. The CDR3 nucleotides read TGTGCCAGTACCCCAACAGGGGCGAAAGCTTTCTTT.

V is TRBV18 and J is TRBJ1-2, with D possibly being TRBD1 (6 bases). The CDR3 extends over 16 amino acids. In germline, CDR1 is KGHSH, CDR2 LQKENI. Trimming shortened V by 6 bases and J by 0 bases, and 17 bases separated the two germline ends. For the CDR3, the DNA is TGTGCCAGCTCTCCTAGGGACACACAAACTAACTATGGCTACACCTTC. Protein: CASSPRDTQTNYGYTF.

The DNA for the CDR3 is TGTGCCAGCAGTTACGAAGGGGCTGGCTACACCTTC. Translation: CASSYEGAGYTF. The chain uses TRBV6-5 and TRBJ1-2, with D possibly matching TRBD1 (5 bases). The germline V gene encodes CDR1 MNHEY and CDR2 SVGAGI. The V and J ends lost 2 bases and 7 bases respectively, with 8 bases between them. The CDR3 contains 12 residues.

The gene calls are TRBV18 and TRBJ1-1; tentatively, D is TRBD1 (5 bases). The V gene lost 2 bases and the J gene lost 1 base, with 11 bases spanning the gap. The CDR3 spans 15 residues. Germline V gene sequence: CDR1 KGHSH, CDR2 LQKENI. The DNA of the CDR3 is TGTGCCAGCTCACCAAGCGGGACGGCGAACACTGAAGCTTTCTTT. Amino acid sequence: CASSPSGTANTEAFF.

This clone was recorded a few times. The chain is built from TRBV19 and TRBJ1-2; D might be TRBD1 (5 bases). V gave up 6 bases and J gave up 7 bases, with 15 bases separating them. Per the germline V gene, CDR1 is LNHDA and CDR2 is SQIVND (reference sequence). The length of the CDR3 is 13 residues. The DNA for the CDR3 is TGTGCCAGTAGGCCCTCCGGGACTGCTGGCTACACCTTC. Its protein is CASRPSGTAGYTF.

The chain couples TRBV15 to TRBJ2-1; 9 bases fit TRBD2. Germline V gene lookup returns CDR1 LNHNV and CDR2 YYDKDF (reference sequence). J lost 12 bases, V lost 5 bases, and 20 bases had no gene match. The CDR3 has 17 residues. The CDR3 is CATSSPGVAGAPRSQFF. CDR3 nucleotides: TGTGCCACCAGCTCCCCAGGAGTAGCGGGGGCCCCTCGTTCGCAGTTCTTC.

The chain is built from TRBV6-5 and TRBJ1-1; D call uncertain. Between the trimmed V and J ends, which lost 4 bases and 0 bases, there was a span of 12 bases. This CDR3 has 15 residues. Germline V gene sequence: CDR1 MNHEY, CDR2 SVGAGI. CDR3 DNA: TGTGCCAGCAGTTCCATCGGGATGATGAACACTGAAGCTTTCTTT. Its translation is CASSSIGMMNTEAFF.

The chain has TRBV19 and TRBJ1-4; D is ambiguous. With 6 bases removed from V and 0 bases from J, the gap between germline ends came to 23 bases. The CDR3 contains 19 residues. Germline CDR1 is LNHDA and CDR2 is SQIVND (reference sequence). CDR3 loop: CASSHRGLGLKSTNEKLFF. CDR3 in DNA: TGTGCCAGTAGCCACCGCGGGTTGGGCCTAAAATCAACTAATGAAAAACTGTTTTTT.

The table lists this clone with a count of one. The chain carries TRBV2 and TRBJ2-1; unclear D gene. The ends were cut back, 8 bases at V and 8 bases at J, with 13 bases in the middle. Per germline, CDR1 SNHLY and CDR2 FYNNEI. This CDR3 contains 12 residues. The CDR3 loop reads CASYTDWDEQFF. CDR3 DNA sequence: TGTGCCAGCTATACCGATTGGGATGAGCAGTTCTTC.

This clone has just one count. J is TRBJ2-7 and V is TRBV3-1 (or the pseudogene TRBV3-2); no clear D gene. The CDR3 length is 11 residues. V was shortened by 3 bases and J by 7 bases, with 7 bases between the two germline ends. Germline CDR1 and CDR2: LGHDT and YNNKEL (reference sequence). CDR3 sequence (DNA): TGTGCCAGCAGCCAGTTCGAGGAGCAGTACTTC. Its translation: CASSQFEEQYF.

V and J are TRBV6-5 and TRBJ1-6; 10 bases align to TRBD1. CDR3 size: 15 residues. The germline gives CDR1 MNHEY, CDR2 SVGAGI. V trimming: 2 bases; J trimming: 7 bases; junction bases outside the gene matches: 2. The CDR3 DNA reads TGTGCCAGCAGTTACGAGGGACAGGGGAATTCACCCCTCCACTTT. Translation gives CASSYEGQGNSPLHF.

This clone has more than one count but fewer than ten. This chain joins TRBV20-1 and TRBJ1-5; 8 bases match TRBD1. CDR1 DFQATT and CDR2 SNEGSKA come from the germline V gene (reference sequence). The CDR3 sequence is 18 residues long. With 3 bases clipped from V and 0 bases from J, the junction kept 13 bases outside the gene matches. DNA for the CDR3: TGCAGTGCTAGTAGTCAATTGGGGACAGGAGTTAGCAATCAGCCCCAGCATTTT. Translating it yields CSASSQLGTGVSNQPQHF.

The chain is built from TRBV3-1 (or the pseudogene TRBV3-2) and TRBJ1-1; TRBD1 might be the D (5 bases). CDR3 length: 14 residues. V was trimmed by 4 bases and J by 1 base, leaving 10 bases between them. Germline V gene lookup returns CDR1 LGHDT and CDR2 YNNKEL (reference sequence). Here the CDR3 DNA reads TGTGCCAGCAGCCCCGGGGGGAGGAACACTGAAGCTTTCTTT. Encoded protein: CASSPGGRNTEAFF.

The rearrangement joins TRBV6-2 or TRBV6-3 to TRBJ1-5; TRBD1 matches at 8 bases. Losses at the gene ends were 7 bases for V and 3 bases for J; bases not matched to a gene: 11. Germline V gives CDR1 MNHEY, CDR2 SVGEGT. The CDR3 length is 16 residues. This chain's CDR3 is CASTPRGTGVNQPQHF. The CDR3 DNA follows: TGTGCCAGCACCCCCCGAGGGACAGGTGTCAATCAGCCCCAGCATTTT.

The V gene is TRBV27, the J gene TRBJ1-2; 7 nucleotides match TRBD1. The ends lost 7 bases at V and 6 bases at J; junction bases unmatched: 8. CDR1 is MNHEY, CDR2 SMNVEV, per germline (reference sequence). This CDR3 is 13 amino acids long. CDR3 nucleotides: TGTGCCAGCACCGATGGGACAGCCGATGGCTACACCTTC. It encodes CASTDGTADGYTF.

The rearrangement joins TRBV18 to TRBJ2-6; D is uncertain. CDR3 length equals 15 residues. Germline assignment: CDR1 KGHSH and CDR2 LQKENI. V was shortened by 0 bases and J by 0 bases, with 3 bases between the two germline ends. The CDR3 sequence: CASSPPTSGANVLTF. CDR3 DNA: TGTGCCAGCTCACCACCAACCTCTGGGGCCAACGTCCTGACTTTC.

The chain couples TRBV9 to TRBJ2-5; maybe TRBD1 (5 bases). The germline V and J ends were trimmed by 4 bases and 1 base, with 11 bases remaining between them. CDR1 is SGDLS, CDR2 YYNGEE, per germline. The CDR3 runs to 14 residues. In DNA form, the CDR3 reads TGTGCCAGCAGCACTCAGGGAATCCAAGAGACCCAGTACTTC. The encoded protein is CASSTQGIQETQYF.

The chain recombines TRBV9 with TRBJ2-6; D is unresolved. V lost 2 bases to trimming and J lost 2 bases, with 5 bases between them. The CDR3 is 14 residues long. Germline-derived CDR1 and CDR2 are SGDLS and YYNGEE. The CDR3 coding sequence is TGTGCCAGCAGCGTTCCGACTGGGGCCAACGTCCTGACTTTC. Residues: CASSVPTGANVLTF.

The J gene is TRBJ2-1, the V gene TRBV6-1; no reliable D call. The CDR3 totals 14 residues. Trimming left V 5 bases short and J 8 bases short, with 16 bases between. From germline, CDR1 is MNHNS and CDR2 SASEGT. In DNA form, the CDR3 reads TGTGCCAGCAGTCGTCACGCTCAGGTCGATGAGCAGTTCTTC. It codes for CASSRHAQVDEQFF.

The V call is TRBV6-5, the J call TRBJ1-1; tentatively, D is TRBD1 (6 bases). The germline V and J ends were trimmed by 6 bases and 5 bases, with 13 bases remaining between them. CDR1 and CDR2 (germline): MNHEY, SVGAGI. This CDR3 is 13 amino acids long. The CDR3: CASRLGGGTEAFF. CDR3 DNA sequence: TGTGCCAGCAGGCTAGGGGGAGGGACTGAAGCTTTCTTT.

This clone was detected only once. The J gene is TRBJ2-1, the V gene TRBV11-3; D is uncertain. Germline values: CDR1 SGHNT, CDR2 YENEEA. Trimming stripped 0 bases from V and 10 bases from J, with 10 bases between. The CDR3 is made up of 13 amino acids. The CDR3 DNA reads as TGTGCCAGCAGCTTAGATTATCTTGGGGAGCAGTTCTTC. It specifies CASSLDYLGEQFF.

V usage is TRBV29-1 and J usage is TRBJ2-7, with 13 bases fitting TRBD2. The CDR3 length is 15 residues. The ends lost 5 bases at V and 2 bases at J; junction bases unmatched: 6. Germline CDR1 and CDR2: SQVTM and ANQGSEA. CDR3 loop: CSVQILAGGAYEQYF. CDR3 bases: TGCAGCGTTCAGATACTAGCGGGGGGGGCCTACGAGCAGTACTTC.

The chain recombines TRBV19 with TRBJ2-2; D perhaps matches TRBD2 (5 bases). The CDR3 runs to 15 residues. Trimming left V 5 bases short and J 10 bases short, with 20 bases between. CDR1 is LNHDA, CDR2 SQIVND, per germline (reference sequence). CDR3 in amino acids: CASSFKRVSTQELFF. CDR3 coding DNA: TGTGCCAGTAGTTTTAAGAGGGTGTCTACCCAGGAGCTGTTTTTT. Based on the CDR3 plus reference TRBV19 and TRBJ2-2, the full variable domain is DGGITQSPKYLFRKEGQNVTLSCEQNLNHDAMYWYRQDPGQGLRLIYYSQIVNDFQKGDIAEGYSVSREKKESFPLTVTSAQKNPTAFYLCASSFKRVSTQELFFGEGSRLTVL.

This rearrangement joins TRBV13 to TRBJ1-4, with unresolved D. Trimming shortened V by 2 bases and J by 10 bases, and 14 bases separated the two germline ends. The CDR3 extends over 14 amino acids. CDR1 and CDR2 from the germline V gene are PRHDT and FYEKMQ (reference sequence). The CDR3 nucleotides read TGTGCCAGCAGCTTAAACGGGGAGTGGGCAAAACTGTTTTTT. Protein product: CASSLNGEWAKLFF.

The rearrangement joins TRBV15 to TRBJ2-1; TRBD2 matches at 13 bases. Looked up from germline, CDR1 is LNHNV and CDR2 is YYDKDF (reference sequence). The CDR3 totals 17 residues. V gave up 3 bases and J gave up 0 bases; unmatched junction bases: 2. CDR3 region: CATSSRLAGGSYNEQFF. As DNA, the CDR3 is TGTGCCACCAGCAGTCGACTAGCGGGGGGCTCCTACAATGAGCAGTTCTTC.

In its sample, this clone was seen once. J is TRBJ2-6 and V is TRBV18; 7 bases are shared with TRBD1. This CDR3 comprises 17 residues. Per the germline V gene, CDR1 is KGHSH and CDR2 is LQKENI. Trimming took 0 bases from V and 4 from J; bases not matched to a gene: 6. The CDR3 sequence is CASSPPAGGSGANVLTF. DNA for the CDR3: TGTGCCAGCTCACCACCGGCAGGGGGATCCGGGGCCAACGTCCTGACTTTC.

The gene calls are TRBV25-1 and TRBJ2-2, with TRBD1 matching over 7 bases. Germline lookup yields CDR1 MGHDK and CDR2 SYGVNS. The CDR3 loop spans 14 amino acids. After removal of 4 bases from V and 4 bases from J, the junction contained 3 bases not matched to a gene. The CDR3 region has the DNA TGTGCCAGCAGTGCCCGGACAGGCACCGGGGAGCTGTTTTTT. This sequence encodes CASSARTGTGELFF.